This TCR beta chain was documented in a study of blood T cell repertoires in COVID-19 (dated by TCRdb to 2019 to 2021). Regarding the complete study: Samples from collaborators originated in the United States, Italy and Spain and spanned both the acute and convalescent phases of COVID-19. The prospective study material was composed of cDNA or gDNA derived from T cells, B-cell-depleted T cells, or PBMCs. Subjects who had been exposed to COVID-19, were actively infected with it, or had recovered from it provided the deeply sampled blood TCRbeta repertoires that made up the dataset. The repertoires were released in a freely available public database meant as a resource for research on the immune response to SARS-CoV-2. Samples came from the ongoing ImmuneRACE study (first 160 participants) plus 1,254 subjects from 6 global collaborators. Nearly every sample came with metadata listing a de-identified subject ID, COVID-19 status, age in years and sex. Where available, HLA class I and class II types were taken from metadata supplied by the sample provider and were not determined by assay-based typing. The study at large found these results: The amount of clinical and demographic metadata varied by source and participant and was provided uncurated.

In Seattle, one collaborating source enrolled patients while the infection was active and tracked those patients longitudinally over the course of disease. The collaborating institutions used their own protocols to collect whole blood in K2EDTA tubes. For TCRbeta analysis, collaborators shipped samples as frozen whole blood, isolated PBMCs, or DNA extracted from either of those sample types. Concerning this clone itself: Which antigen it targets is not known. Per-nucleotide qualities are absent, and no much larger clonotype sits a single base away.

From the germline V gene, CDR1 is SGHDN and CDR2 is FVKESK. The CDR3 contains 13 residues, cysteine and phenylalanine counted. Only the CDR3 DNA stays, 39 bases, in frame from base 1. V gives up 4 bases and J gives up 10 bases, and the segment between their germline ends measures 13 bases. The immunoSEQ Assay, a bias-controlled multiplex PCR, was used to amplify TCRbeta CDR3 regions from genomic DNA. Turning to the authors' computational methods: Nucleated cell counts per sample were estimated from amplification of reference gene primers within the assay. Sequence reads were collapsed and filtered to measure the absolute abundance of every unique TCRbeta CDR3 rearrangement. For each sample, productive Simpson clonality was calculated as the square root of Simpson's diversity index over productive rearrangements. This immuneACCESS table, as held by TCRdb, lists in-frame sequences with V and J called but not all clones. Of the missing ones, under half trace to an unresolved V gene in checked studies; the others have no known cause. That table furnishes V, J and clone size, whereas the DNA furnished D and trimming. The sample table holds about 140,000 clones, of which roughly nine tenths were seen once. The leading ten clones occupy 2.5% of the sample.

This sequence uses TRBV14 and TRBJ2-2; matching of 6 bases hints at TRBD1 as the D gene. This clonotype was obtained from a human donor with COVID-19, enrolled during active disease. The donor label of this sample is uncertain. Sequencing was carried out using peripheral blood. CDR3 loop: CASSPNRDKELFF. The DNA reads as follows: TGTGCCAGCAGCCCCAACAGGGACAAGGAGCTGTTTTTT.